These 21 T cell receptor beta chains were sequenced from one sample in a study of response to subunit inactivated influenza vaccine. MiXCR, run by TCRdb on the RT-PCR reads, gives a single entry per CDR3 protein. Of hundreds of thousands of distinct CDR3 sequences in the sample, 12% were seen once. Sample: PBMCs from blood, taken on the day of vaccination. The receptors here all came from a man aged 50 to 59 who received an inactivated influenza vaccine.

The V call is TRBV3-1, the J call TRBJ1-2, with a weak D call TRBD1 (5 bases). Germline CDR1 LGHDT, CDR2 YNNKEL (reference sequence). V was cut by 8 bases and J by 13 bases, with 23 bases left in between. The CDR3 has 13 residues. The CDR3, as DNA: TGTGCCAGCGCACAAACGGGACCCCAGGGTAGCACCTTC. Protein sequence: CASAQTGPQGSTF.

This clonotype showed up many times. DNA of the CDR3: TGTGCCAGCAGTCTCCCGGGGAGCTCCTACAATGAGCAGTTCTTC. Protein: CASSLPGSSYNEQFF. The chain uses TRBV6-1 and TRBJ2-1, with D perhaps matching TRBD2 (5 bases). Germline V gives CDR1 MNHNS, CDR2 SASEGT. V was cut by 5 bases and J by 0 bases, with 11 bases left in between. CDR3 length: 15 residues.

This clonotype was recorded a few times. The chain combines TRBV6-1 with TRBJ2-3; 10 nucleotides line up with TRBD2. J lost 2 bases, V lost 6 bases, and 5 bases had no gene match. The germline V gene encodes CDR1 MNHNS and CDR2 SASEGT. This CDR3 has 15 residues. As DNA, the CDR3 is TGTGCCAGCAGGTCTAGCGGGGGACCCACAGATACGCAGTATTTT. Translated, it gives CASRSSGGPTDTQYF.

This clonotype was found a few times. The CDR3 coding sequence is TGCGCCAGCAGCTTGGCGGGGGTAGCGAACAATGAGCAGTTCTTC. Translating gives CASSLAGVANNEQFF. The chain joins TRBV5-1 to TRBJ2-1, with D possibly matching TRBD2 (6 bases). Germline values: CDR1 SGHRS, CDR2 YFSETQ. Trimming stripped 0 bases from V and 5 bases from J, with 12 bases between. The CDR3 is made up of 15 amino acids. The variable domain in full, completed from reference TRBV5-1 and TRBJ2-1, reads KAGVTQTPRYLIKTRGQQVTLSCSPISGHRSVSWYQQTPGQGLQFLFEYFSETQRNKGNFPGRFSGRQFSNSRSEMNVSTLELGDSALYLCASSLAGVANNEQFFGPGTRLTVL.

This clonotype has more than one count but fewer than ten. This chain uses TRBV5-1 with TRBJ2-7; D unresolved. Trimming shortened V by 4 bases and J by 1 base, and 15 bases separated the two germline ends. The CDR3 covers 15 residues. Germline V gene sequence: CDR1 SGHRS, CDR2 YFSETQ. The CDR3 DNA reads TGCGCCAGCAGCCCGGAAAGCAGTGGATCCTACGAGCAGTACTTC. It encodes CASSPESSGSYEQYF. The full variable domain, in which reference TRBV5-1 and TRBJ2-7 provide the parts outside the CDR3, is KAGVTQTPRYLIKTRGQQVTLSCSPISGHRSVSWYQQTPGQGLQFLFEYFSETQRNKGNFPGRFSGRQFSNSRSEMNVSTLELGDSALYLCASSPESSGSYEQYFGPGTRLTVT.

This clonotype showed up many times. This sequence joins TRBV19 and TRBJ1-2; D remains ambiguous. The CDR3 is 14 residues long. The V gene lost 5 bases and the J gene lost 2 bases, with 12 bases spanning the gap. The germline CDR1 and CDR2 sequences are LNHDA and SQIVND (reference sequence). The CDR3 reads CASSEGLLNYGYTF. CDR3 DNA sequence: TGTGCCAGTAGTGAAGGACTTTTAAACTATGGCTACACCTTC.

V usage is TRBV2 and J usage is TRBJ1-4; D is perhaps TRBD1 (5 bases). CDR1 and CDR2 from the germline V gene are SNHLY and FYNNEI. This CDR3 spans 14 amino acids. V was cut by 0 bases and J by 10 bases, with 12 bases left in between. The CDR3, as DNA: TGTGCCAGCAGTGAAGCGTTAGGGGTTGTAAAACTGTTTTTT. Translating gives CASSEALGVVKLFF.

This clonotype was seen at least ten times. V and J are TRBV12-3 or TRBV12-4 and TRBJ2-7; 7 nucleotides agree with TRBD1. The CDR3 runs 12 residues. The J segment lost 3 bases and the V segment lost 6 bases, leaving 2 bases of the junction unmatched. The CDR3 bases are TGTGCCAGCAGGAGGGACAGCTACGAGCAGTACTTC. It specifies CASRRDSYEQYF.

A few counts support this clonotype. The chain combines TRBV7-2 with TRBJ2-5; 10 positions agree with TRBD2. Germline lookup yields CDR1 SGHTA and CDR2 FQGNSA. Trimming cost V 0 bases and J 5 bases; bases outside gene matches: 12. This CDR3 has 18 residues. CDR3 sequence: CASSLARSGGARSETQYF. The CDR3 DNA reads as TGTGCCAGCAGCTTAGCCCGGAGCGGGGGGGCCAGATCCGAGACCCAGTACTTC.

This clonotype has at least ten counts. The chain employs TRBV15 and TRBJ2-7; a possible D gene is TRBD1 (6 bases). Germline V gives CDR1 LNHNV, CDR2 YYDKDF (reference sequence). The CDR3 covers 17 residues. Trimming took 5 bases from V and 1 from J, leaving 21 bases between them. The CDR3 DNA follows: TGTGCCACCAGCCTTTATCCACAGGGCTTAGGATCCTACGAGCAGTACTTC. Its protein is CATSLYPQGLGSYEQYF.

This clonotype came up many times. V and J are TRBV29-1 and TRBJ2-2; the D gene is possibly TRBD2 (6 bases). V was trimmed by 5 bases and J by 2 bases, leaving 12 bases between them. CDR3 length equals 14 residues. CDR1 is SQVTM and CDR2 is ANQGSEA in the germline V gene. The CDR3 bases are TGCAGCGTTTACGGGAGAAGTAACACCGGGGAGCTGTTTTTT. The encoded protein is CSVYGRSNTGELFF.

The chain links TRBV5-5 to TRBJ2-2; possibly TRBD1 for D (5 bases). Per the germline V gene, CDR1 is SGHKS and CDR2 is YYEKEE (reference sequence). With 0 bases removed from V and 7 bases from J, the gap between germline ends came to 10 bases. The CDR3 contains 14 residues. This chain's CDR3 is CASSLGGASGELFF. The CDR3 nucleotides read TGTGCCAGCAGCTTGGGGGGCGCGAGCGGGGAGCTGTTTTTT.

The genes are TRBV3-1 and TRBJ2-3; D could derive from TRBD1 or TRBD2 (5 bases each). The V gene's germline CDR1 is LGHDT and CDR2 YNNKEL (reference sequence). Trimming left V 0 bases short and J 3 bases short, with 13 bases between. This CDR3 is built from 16 residues. CDR3: CASSQDWSGTTDTQYF. The CDR3 DNA reads TGTGCCAGCAGCCAAGATTGGTCAGGGACGACAGATACGCAGTATTTT.

This clonotype was seen a few times. The chain couples TRBV5-1 to TRBJ2-7; D is unresolved. V was pared by 0 bases and J by 1 base, with 23 bases between. The CDR3 extends over 19 amino acids. Germline CDR1 reads SGHRS; CDR2 reads YFSETQ. The CDR3 spells CASSLDSRTSRSSSYEQYF. CDR3 coding DNA: TGCGCCAGCAGCTTGGACTCCCGGACCTCGAGGTCCTCATCCTACGAGCAGTACTTC.

V and J are TRBV18 and TRBJ2-7; D might be TRBD1 (5 bases). CDR1 is KGHSH, CDR2 LQKENI, per germline. The V end lost 3 bases, the J end lost 1 base, and 10 bases lay between the germline ends. This CDR3 comprises 14 residues. CDR3 region: CASSPNAGSYEQYF. The CDR3 DNA reads TGTGCCAGCTCACCCAACGCAGGGTCCTACGAGCAGTACTTC.

This clonotype was recorded at least ten times. This chain connects TRBV12-3 or TRBV12-4 to TRBJ2-1; D gene ambiguous. V was clipped by 8 bases and J by 8 bases, with 16 bases between them. The CDR3 length is 13 residues. The CDR3 DNA is TGTGCCAGCGGGCAACGCTCCCTCGATGAGCAGTTCTTC. Amino acids: CASGQRSLDEQFF.

This clonotype has just a few counts. This chain uses TRBV6-5 with TRBJ2-3; the D gene could be TRBD1 or TRBD2 (6 bases each). Germline V CDR1 and CDR2: MNHEY, SVGAGI. This CDR3 comprises 14 residues. Deletions cut 2 bases from V and 4 bases from J, with 10 bases between. In nucleotides, the CDR3 is TGTGCCAGCAGTTACAGGGGGGTGTCAGATACGCAGTATTTT. It yields the protein CASSYRGVSDTQYF.

This chain connects TRBV18 to TRBJ2-1; D unresolved. Trimming pared 1 base from V and 0 bases from J, leaving 10 bases between. Germline V lookup: CDR1 KGHSH, CDR2 LQKENI. The CDR3 loop spans 16 amino acids. As DNA, the CDR3 is TGTGCCAGCTCACCACTCGTTGGCGGCTCCTACAATGAGCAGTTCTTC. Protein sequence: CASSPLVGGSYNEQFF.

This clonotype was counted many times. The rearrangement links TRBV6-5 to TRBJ2-3; D may be TRBD1 or TRBD2 (5 bases each). Trimming stripped 2 bases from V and 5 bases from J, with 11 bases between. The CDR3 spans 14 residues. Looked up from germline, CDR1 is MNHEY and CDR2 is SVGAGI. The CDR3 loop is CASSYVGGGDTQYF. DNA for the CDR3: TGTGCCAGCAGTTACGTTGGGGGTGGAGATACGCAGTATTTT.

This chain links TRBV12-3 or TRBV12-4 with TRBJ2-3; tentatively, D is TRBD2 (6 bases). V was trimmed by 6 bases and J by 2 bases, leaving 15 bases between them. The CDR3 has 15 residues. The CDR3 loop reads CASSPGAAYTDTQYF. CDR3 sequence (DNA): TGTGCCAGCAGCCCGGGAGCGGCATACACAGATACGCAGTATTTT.

The table lists this clonotype with many counts. This chain links TRBV27 with TRBJ1-5; D ambiguous. The germline V gene encodes CDR1 MNHEY and CDR2 SMNVEV (reference sequence). V shed 2 bases and J shed 7 bases, with 9 bases lying between them. This CDR3 is built from 13 residues. The chain's CDR3 is CASSLRAGQPQHF. The CDR3 nucleotides are TGTGCCAGCAGTTTAAGGGCGGGACAGCCCCAGCATTTT.